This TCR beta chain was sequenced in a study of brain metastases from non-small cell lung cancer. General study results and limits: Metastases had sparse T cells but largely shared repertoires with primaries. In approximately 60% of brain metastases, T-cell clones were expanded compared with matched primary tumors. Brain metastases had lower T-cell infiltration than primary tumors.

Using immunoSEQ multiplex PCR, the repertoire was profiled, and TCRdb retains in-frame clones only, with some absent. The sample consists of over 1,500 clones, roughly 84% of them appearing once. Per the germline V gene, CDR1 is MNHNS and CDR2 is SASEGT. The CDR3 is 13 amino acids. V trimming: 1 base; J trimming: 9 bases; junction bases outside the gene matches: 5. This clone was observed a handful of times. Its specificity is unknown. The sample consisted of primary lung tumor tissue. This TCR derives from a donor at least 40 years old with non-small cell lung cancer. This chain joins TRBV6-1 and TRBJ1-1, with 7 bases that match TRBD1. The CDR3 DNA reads TGTGCCAGCAGTGAAGTAGCACAGGGGAAAGCTTTCTTT. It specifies CASSEVAQGKAFF.